This T cell receptor beta chain came from a study of naive and memory T cell subsets. Alpha and beta constant region primers primed reverse transcription for blood and skin samples. Amplification of ligated cDNA took four PCR rounds with SP2 and nested alpha and beta constant primers. One entry per CDR3 protein, called by TCRdb with MiXCR from the 5' RACE reads. The repertoire holds about 22,000 distinct CDR3 sequences, with about 4% as singletons. Points from the study as a whole: Potentially, T cell activation and differentiation skew this RNA-based measurement.

Adult healthy volunteers gave 2.5 ml peripheral blood for whole-blood RNA. The library had UMIs added by 3' ligation of an oligonucleotide to TCR cDNA. Cells were not sorted; total RNA input targeted 1 to 1000 ng. This clonotype was found many times. Its antigen is still unknown. The CDR3 has 15 residues. In germline, CDR1 is SGHVS, CDR2 FQNEAQ. Trimming cost V 0 bases and J 3 bases, with 10 bases left between them. The clonotype originates from a male donor in good health. The V and J genes are TRBV7-8 and TRBJ2-3; D is uncertain. CDR3 amino acids: CASSLAGYRTDTQYF. CDR3 DNA: TGTGCCAGCAGCTTAGCGGGGTACAGAACAGATACGCAGTATTTT.